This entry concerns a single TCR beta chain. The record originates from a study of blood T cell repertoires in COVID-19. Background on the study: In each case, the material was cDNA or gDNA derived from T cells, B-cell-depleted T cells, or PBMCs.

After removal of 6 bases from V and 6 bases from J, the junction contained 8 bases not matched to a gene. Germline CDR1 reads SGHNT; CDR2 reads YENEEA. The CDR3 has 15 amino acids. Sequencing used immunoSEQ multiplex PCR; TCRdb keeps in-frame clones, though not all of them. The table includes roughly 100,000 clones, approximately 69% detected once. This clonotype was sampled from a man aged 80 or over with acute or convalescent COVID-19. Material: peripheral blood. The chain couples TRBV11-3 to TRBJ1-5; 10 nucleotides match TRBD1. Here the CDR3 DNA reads TGTGCCAGCAGGACTCCGGGACAGGGGTCTCAGCCCCAGCATTTT. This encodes CASRTPGQGSQPQHF.